This passage covers 27 T cell receptor beta chains from one sample sequenced in a study of neoadjuvant anti-PD-1 for oral cavity cancer. Sequencing used immunoSEQ multiplex PCR; TCRdb keeps in-frame clones, though not all of them. The table includes around 12,000 clones, under 60% detected once. Material: tumor tissue, obtained before nivolumab (anti-PD-1) treatment. The receptor source for this set is a person aged 40-85 years with oral cavity squamous cell carcinoma.

This clone was counted only a few times. The V call is TRBV11-2, the J call TRBJ2-7, with a weak D call TRBD2 (5 bases). CDR3 length: 15 residues. The V gene's germline CDR1 is SGHAT and CDR2 FQNNGV. V was clipped by 6 bases and J by 6 bases, with 21 bases between them. The CDR3 reads CASSPGSPLMVEQYF. The CDR3, as DNA: TGTGCCAGCAGTCCGGGGAGCCCCCTAATGGTCGAGCAGTACTTC.

The chain combines TRBV28 with TRBJ2-7, with D possibly being TRBD1 (5 bases). Germline V lookup: CDR1 MDHEN, CDR2 SYDVKM. V was clipped by 7 bases and J by 2 bases, with 15 bases between them. The CDR3 length is 14 residues. CDR3: CASTLSRVPYEQYF. The CDR3 nucleotides read TGTGCCAGCACCCTAAGCAGGGTCCCCTACGAGCAGTACTTC.

This clone appeared a few times. Relative to the germline gene, one junction end is altered; a read error may explain this. This rearrangement joins TRBV7-7 to TRBJ2-5; maybe TRBD1 (8 bases). The CDR3 consists of 16 residues. The germline CDR1 and CDR2 sequences are SSHAT and FNYEAQ (reference sequence). CDR3 region: CASSLQGGSGAGTQYF. The CDR3 DNA follows: TGTGCTAGCAGCTTACAGGGGGGGTCCGGGGCCGGGACCCAGTACTTC.

J is TRBJ1-4 and V is TRBV5-1, with D perhaps matching TRBD1 (5 bases). Looked up from germline, CDR1 is SGHRS and CDR2 is YFSETQ. Trimming took 2 bases from V and 3 from J, leaving 8 bases between them. This CDR3 region has 14 residues. The CDR3 loop is CASSFGTANEKLFF. The CDR3 DNA sequence: TGCGCCAGCAGCTTTGGGACCGCTAATGAAAAACTGTTTTTT.

Comments on this clone: At one of its ends the junction is not consistent with the germline gene, which may arise from a read error. Other DNA sequences in the sample encode the same CDR3. This rearrangement joins TRBV28 to TRBJ2-7, with 8 bases identical to TRBD1. The CDR3 consists of 18 residues. Germline V CDR1 and CDR2: MDHEN, SYDVKM. The CDR3 bases are TGTGCCAGCACTCAAGTTGGGGCAGGGGGCCGCCTAGTCCACGAGCAGTATTTC. Translating gives CASTQVGAGGRLVHEQYF.

The chain is built from TRBV10-3 and TRBJ1-4, with TRBD1 identical over 7 bases. This CDR3 region has 17 residues. With V trimmed by 1 base and J by 5 bases, 10 bases remained unmatched. Germline loops: CDR1 ENHRY, CDR2 SYGVKD. This chain's CDR3 is CAISEFWTGRENEKLFF. For the CDR3, the DNA is TGTGCCATCAGTGAGTTTTGGACAGGCAGGGAGAATGAAAAACTGTTTTTT.

The chain combines TRBV7-3 with TRBJ1-2; a weak D match, TRBD1 (5 bases). With 1 base removed from V and 0 bases from J, the gap between germline ends came to 21 bases. CDR3 length: 19 amino acids. In germline, CDR1 is SGHTA, CDR2 FQGTGA. The CDR3 here is CASSLSHRDLQESNYGYTF. The DNA for the CDR3 is TGTGCCAGCAGCTTAAGTCACCGGGACCTCCAGGAATCTAACTATGGCTACACCTTC.

The chain carries TRBV11-2 and TRBJ1-4; maybe TRBD1 (6 bases). Germline lookup yields CDR1 SGHAT and CDR2 FQNNGV. This CDR3 region has 16 residues. V gave up 5 bases and J gave up 0 bases, with 13 bases separating them. The chain's CDR3 is CASSRGGATTNEKLFF. CDR3 DNA sequence: TGTGCCAGCAGCAGGGGGGGGGCGACAACTAATGAAAAACTGTTTTTT. The whole variable domain, filled in from reference TRBV11-2 and TRBJ1-4, reads EAGVAQSPRYKIIEKRQSVAFWCNPISGHATLYWYQQILGQGPKLLIQFQNNGVVDDSQLPKDRFSAERLKGVDSTLKIQPAKLEDSAVYLCASSRGGATTNEKLFFGSGTQLSVL.

The chain joins TRBV5-4 to TRBJ1-1; a possible D gene is TRBD1 (5 bases). Germline lookup yields CDR1 SGHNT and CDR2 YYREEE (reference sequence). The CDR3 loop spans 14 amino acids. The V end was cut by 4 bases, the J end by 1 base, with 11 bases between. The CDR3 sequence is CASSPGQGNTEAFF. The CDR3 DNA is TGTGCCAGCAGCCCCGGGCAGGGGAACACTGAAGCTTTCTTT. The full variable domain, with the rest looked up from reference TRBV5-4 and TRBJ1-1, is ETGVTQSPTHLIKTRGQQVTLRCSSQSGHNTVSWYQQALGQGPQFIFQYYREEENGRGNFPPRFSGLQFPNYSSELNVNALELDDSALYLCASSPGQGNTEAFFGQGTRLTVV.

The V gene is TRBV7-9, the J gene TRBJ2-5; TRBD2 matches 9 bases. Germline CDR1 is SEHNR and CDR2 is FQNEAQ (reference sequence). The V and J ends lost 3 bases and 5 bases, in that order; junction bases with no gene match: 7. The CDR3 consists of 15 residues. CDR3 sequence (DNA): TGTGCCAGCAGCTTGGGGACTAGCCTCGGGGAGACCCAGTACTTC. Translation: CASSLGTSLGETQYF.

The chain links TRBV10-3 to TRBJ1-1; D uncertain. The V end was cut by 2 bases, the J end by 1 base, with 8 bases between. CDR1 is ENHRY and CDR2 is SYGVKD in the germline V gene. This CDR3 spans 14 amino acids. CDR3: CAISEGQPNTEAFF. CDR3 in DNA: TGTGCCATCAGTGAGGGGCAACCGAACACTGAAGCTTTCTTT.

The V call is TRBV6-1, the J call TRBJ2-5; tentative D call: TRBD1 (6 bases). This CDR3 comprises 15 residues. The germline gives CDR1 MNHNS, CDR2 SASEGT. V was cut by 8 bases and J by 4 bases, with 20 bases left in between. The DNA for the CDR3 is TGTGCCAGCCGGCCCATACAGGGCTCTGGAGAGACCCAGTACTTC. Translated: CASRPIQGSGETQYF.

V gene TRBV5-1 combines with J gene TRBJ1-1; TRBD1 aligns across 9 bases. The CDR3 spans 19 residues. With V trimmed by 2 bases and J by 0 bases, 14 bases remained unmatched. Germline CDR1 reads SGHRS; CDR2 reads YFSETQ. This CDR3 is CASSFRKGQGGSLNTEAFF. The CDR3 DNA reads TGCGCCAGCAGCTTTAGAAAGGGACAGGGTGGTTCGCTGAACACTGAAGCTTTCTTT.

This clone was found a few times. The V call is TRBV11-1, the J call TRBJ2-5; 7 bases are a match to TRBD1. This CDR3 contains 15 residues. With 1 base clipped from V and 3 bases from J, the junction kept 5 bases outside the gene matches. From germline, CDR1 is SGHAT and CDR2 FQDESV (reference sequence). CDR3 sequence (DNA): TGTGCCAGCAGCTTAGGCAGGGGGAGTGAAGAGACCCAGTACTTC. This sequence encodes CASSLGRGSEETQYF.

J is TRBJ1-5 and V is TRBV6-1; D remains ambiguous. The germline CDR1 and CDR2 sequences are MNHNS and SASEGT. Trimming shortened V by 3 bases and J by 5 bases, and 8 bases separated the two germline ends. This CDR3 contains 13 residues. CDR3 loop: CASSDGAHQPQHF. CDR3 nucleotide sequence: TGTGCCAGCAGTGACGGCGCCCATCAGCCCCAGCATTTT.

The chain employs TRBV6-1 and TRBJ2-5; perhaps TRBD2 as D (5 bases). The germline CDR1 and CDR2 sequences are MNHNS and SASEGT. Trimming took 4 bases from V and 1 from J, leaving 19 bases between them. The CDR3 is made up of 17 amino acids. The DNA for the CDR3 is TGTGCCAGCAGTGCAGCGATAGTTCGGGGTCTCCAAGAGACCCAGTACTTC. Its translation is CASSAAIVRGLQETQYF.

This sequence joins TRBV11-2 and TRBJ2-3, with D possibly TRBD2 on 6 matching bases. Trimming pared 5 bases from V and 4 bases from J, leaving 19 bases between. Germline V lookup: CDR1 SGHAT, CDR2 FQNNGV. There are 16 residues in the CDR3. The CDR3 DNA is TGTGCCAGCAGCCCACCCGGGACTTTGGCCGCAGATACGCAGTATTTT. Protein sequence: CASSPPGTLAADTQYF. The variable domain in full, completed from reference TRBV11-2 and TRBJ2-3, reads EAGVAQSPRYKIIEKRQSVAFWCNPISGHATLYWYQQILGQGPKLLIQFQNNGVVDDSQLPKDRFSAERLKGVDSTLKIQPAKLEDSAVYLCASSPPGTLAADTQYFGPGTRLTVL.

Notes on this clone: The same CDR3 is also encoded by other DNA sequences in this sample. V is TRBV29-1 and J is TRBJ1-5; tentative D call: TRBD1 (6 bases). The V gene's germline CDR1 is SQVTM and CDR2 ANQGSEA. V was clipped by 0 bases and J by 5 bases, with 8 bases between them. This CDR3 region has 13 residues. The CDR3 spells CSVEEDRYQPQHF. For the CDR3, the DNA is TGCAGCGTTGAAGAAGACAGGTATCAGCCCCAGCATTTT.

This chain joins TRBV28 and TRBJ1-2, with TRBD1 identical over 12 bases. The CDR3 totals 14 residues. The V gene end was trimmed by 2 bases and the J gene end by 9 bases; junction bases not matched to a gene: 4. CDR1 and CDR2 (germline): MDHEN, SYDVKM. The CDR3 is CASSLGTGGESYTF. DNA of the CDR3: TGTGCCAGCAGTTTAGGGACAGGGGGCGAGAGCTACACCTTC.

V usage is TRBV29-1 and J usage is TRBJ2-7; 9 positions agree with TRBD1. J was trimmed by 6 bases and V by 7 bases; bases with no gene match: 7. Germline V gene data show CDR1 as SQVTM and CDR2 as ANQGSEA. The CDR3 spans 12 residues. CDR3 protein: CSALQGAGEQYF. The CDR3 nucleotides are TGCAGCGCTCTACAGGGGGCGGGCGAGCAGTACTTC.

The V gene is TRBV29-1, the J gene TRBJ2-4; tentative D call: TRBD1 (6 bases). The CDR3 loop spans 16 amino acids. V was pared by 4 bases and J by 0 bases, with 16 bases between. CDR1 and CDR2 from the germline V gene are SQVTM and ANQGSEA. This CDR3 reads CSVARGSLLAKNIQYF. DNA for the CDR3: TGCAGCGTTGCGAGGGGGAGCCTACTAGCCAAAAACATTCAGTACTTC.

This clone has a handful of counts. The chain links TRBV29-1 to TRBJ2-1, with D hard to call. V lost 4 bases, J lost 8 bases, and 18 bases lay in between. This CDR3 comprises 14 residues. From germline, CDR1 is SQVTM and CDR2 ANQGSEA. In DNA, the CDR3 is TGCAGCGTTGGAGTGACCAACCAAATGGATGAGCAGTTCTTC. Translated, it gives CSVGVTNQMDEQFF.

The gene calls are TRBV2 and TRBJ2-5; D unresolved. Germline V gene lookup returns CDR1 SNHLY and CDR2 FYNNEI. V lost 8 bases and J lost 3, with 16 bases in between. The CDR3 totals 14 residues. For the CDR3, the DNA is TGTGCCAGCGGAAGGGCTAACATCGAAGAGACCCAGTACTTC. Protein: CASGRANIEETQYF.

This clone was observed a few times. The genes are TRBV30 and TRBJ1-5; 7 bases map to TRBD1. V dropped 5 bases and J dropped 4; count of bases not matched to a gene: 5. Germline CDR1 GTSNPN, CDR2 SVGIG (reference sequence). The CDR3 has 13 amino acids. CDR3 coding DNA: TGTGCCTGGCGACAGGGTTCTAATCAGCCCCAGCATTTT. Amino acids: CAWRQGSNQPQHF.

This clone was picked up a small number of times. J is TRBJ2-3 and V is TRBV28, with 8 bases aligning to TRBD1. This CDR3 region has 16 residues. CDR1 and CDR2 (germline): MDHEN, SYDVKM. Trimming took 3 bases from V and 2 from J; bases not matched to a gene: 7. CDR3 protein: CASSFQDREVTDTQYF. The CDR3, as DNA: TGTGCCAGCAGTTTTCAGGACAGGGAGGTCACAGATACGCAGTATTTT.

J is TRBJ2-5 and V is TRBV14; D possibly corresponds to TRBD1 (5 bases). V dropped 1 base and J dropped 4 bases, with 16 bases sitting between them. This CDR3 is built from 16 residues. Germline assignment: CDR1 SGHDN and CDR2 FVKESK. The CDR3 sequence: CASSQVRTPFPETQYF. The CDR3, as DNA: TGTGCCAGCAGCCAAGTTAGGACACCTTTTCCAGAGACCCAGTACTTC.

The gene calls are TRBV4-2 and TRBJ2-6, with a possible D match to TRBD2 (6 bases). Per germline, CDR1 LGHNA and CDR2 YNFKEQ. Trimming took 0 bases from V and 4 from J, leaving 13 bases between them. This CDR3 is 17 amino acids long. CDR3 amino acids: CASSQEQPGRGANVLTF. The CDR3 DNA sequence: TGTGCCAGCAGCCAAGAGCAACCAGGGAGGGGGGCCAACGTCCTGACTTTC.